The source of this T cell receptor (beta chain) is a study of cytomegalovirus exposure and HLA in healthy donors. Whole-study context: Within the Caucasian-associated ancestry cluster were around four fifths of the 300 to 450 genotyped donors. Findings of the study overall: Listed as cytomegalovirus-associated were 150 or so TCR beta chains.

A remark on this clone: Its antigen is unidentified.

The length of the CDR3 is 15 residues. Germline CDR1 and CDR2: MNHNS and SASEGT. J lost 6 bases, V lost 7 bases, and 12 bases had no gene match. Primers for the PCR totalled 60 Vbeta and 13 Jbeta. The protocol was immunoSEQ multiplex PCR, while the TCRdb copy is restricted to in-frame clones and leaves out a portion. Counted here are fewer than 120,000 clones, 75% to 80% occurring once; the ten biggest clones make up approximately 1.3%. What was sequenced was PBMCs. This chain uses TRBV6-1 with TRBJ2-7; 10 bases line up with TRBD2. The sequence derives from a woman in her twenties or thirties in good health and CMV-seronegative. In DNA, the CDR3 is TGTGCCAGCACGAATCTTAGCGGGAGGCTCAGCGAGCAGTACTTC. Its translation is CASTNLSGRLSEQYF.